This T cell receptor (beta chain) was recorded in a study of T cells in Graves' hyperthyroidism and ophthalmopathy. Study-level points and caveats: Blood held most thyroid clonotypes expanded above 0.001 frequency.

This clonotype occurred many times. What it binds is not known. RNA transcripts served as the template for amplifying TCR beta CDR3 regions. TCR CDR3 underwent first-round RT-PCR with the HTBI primer set. TCRdb analysed the multiplex PCR reads with MiXCR anew, one entry per CDR3 protein. Found here are 300,000 to 450,000 distinct CDR3 sequences, more than 12% of them singletons; the top ten hold about 31%. Trimming removed 4 bases from V and 12 bases from J; junction bases left unmatched: 3. Looked up from germline, CDR1 is SGHDT and CDR2 is YYEEEE. The CDR3 loop spans 11 amino acids. The sequence was obtained from a woman aged 25 to 39 with Graves' hyperthyroidism. This chain joins TRBV5-6 and TRBJ2-5, with TRBD1 matching over 10 bases. The sequencing sample was made of blood. The CDR3 loop reads CASSRGTGEYF. The CDR3 DNA is TGTGCCAGCAGCCGCGGGACAGGGGAGTACTTC.